Shown below are 11 T cell receptor beta chains from a single sample sequenced in a study of vaccination and CD4 T cells after COVID-19. Treatment: approximately nine-day PBMC culture with coronavirus spike peptide pools or control peptides (ViraFEST assay). No antigen has been identified for these receptors. The Oncomine TCR Beta short-read assay was applied to DNA of cultured CD4+ T cells. TCRdb re-derived calls from the PCR reads in MiXCR, one entry per CDR3 protein. The data show 9,500 to 15,000 distinct CDR3 sequences, approximately 50% seen once. The sample was CD4+ T cells from blood, cultured in vitro. The origin of the receptors is a human donor who had recovered from COVID-19.

V is TRBV5-1 and J is TRBJ1-6; no clear D gene. The CDR3 is made up of 16 amino acids. V lost 0 bases and J lost 0, with 7 bases in between. Per germline, CDR1 SGHRS and CDR2 YFSETQ. The CDR3 nucleotides read TGCGCCAGCAGCTTGGATCAGAGCTCCTATAATTCACCCCTCCACTTT. Translating gives CASSLDQSSYNSPLHF.

This chain connects TRBV20-1 to TRBJ1-5, with TRBD1 matching 10 bases. V lost 2 bases and J lost 1; bases outside the gene matches: 2. The CDR3 extends over 15 amino acids. CDR1 and CDR2 (germline): DFQATT, SNEGSKA (reference sequence). The CDR3 region has the DNA TGCAGTGCTAGACAGACAGGGGGCAGCAATCAGCCCCAGCATTTT. It encodes CSARQTGGSNQPQHF.

CDR3 in amino acids: CAGLFRETGEAFF. CDR3 sequence (DNA): TGTGCCGGACTCTTCAGGGAAACTGGTGAAGCTTTCTTT. J is TRBJ1-1 and V is TRBV30; D might be TRBD1 (5 bases). This CDR3 contains 13 residues. With 8 bases removed from V and 7 bases from J, the gap between germline ends came to 20 bases. Per the germline V gene, CDR1 is GTSNPN and CDR2 is SVGIG (reference sequence).

This clonotype was recorded a few times. The genes are TRBV19 and TRBJ1-5; 7 bases match TRBD1. Germline V lookup: CDR1 LNHDA, CDR2 SQIVND (reference sequence). V gave up 5 bases and J gave up 4 bases; unmatched junction bases: 2. This CDR3 contains 13 residues. The CDR3 here is CASSGTENQPQHF. In DNA form, the CDR3 reads TGTGCCAGTAGTGGGACAGAGAATCAGCCCCAGCATTTT.

This clonotype was picked up one time. V and J are TRBV20-1 and TRBJ2-7; 7 bases are a match to TRBD1. Germline V lookup: CDR1 DFQATT, CDR2 SNEGSKA (reference sequence). With V trimmed by 2 bases and J by 7 bases, 14 bases remained unmatched. The CDR3 is 15 amino acids. The CDR3: CSARSHGTVLREQYF. The CDR3, as DNA: TGCAGTGCTAGATCCCACGGGACAGTCCTAAGGGAGCAGTACTTC.

This chain links TRBV7-8 with TRBJ2-3, with 14 nucleotides matching TRBD2. CDR1 SGHVS and CDR2 FQNEAQ come from the germline V gene. The CDR3 totals 19 residues. V was clipped by 2 bases and J by 0 bases; unmatched bases: 7. The CDR3 is CASSLITTSGGGSTDTQYF. As DNA, the CDR3 is TGTGCCAGCAGCTTAATCACGACTAGCGGGGGGGGAAGCACAGATACGCAGTATTTT. Full variable domain (rest looked up from reference TRBV7-8 and TRBJ2-3): GAGVSQSPRYKVAKRGQDVALRCDPISGHVSLFWYQQALGQGPEFLTYFQNEAQLDKSGLPSDRFFAERPEGSVSTLKIQRTQQEDSAVYLCASSLITTSGGGSTDTQYFGPGTRLTVL.

The sample holds a few counts of this clonotype. The chain carries TRBV20-1 and TRBJ2-4; 9 nucleotides align to TRBD2. Germline trimming cut 6 bases from V and 1 base from J; bases unmatched to any gene: 7. This CDR3 contains 15 residues. Germline CDR1 and CDR2: DFQATT and SNEGSKA (reference sequence). CDR3: CSANSGRTAKNIQYF. As DNA, the CDR3 is TGCAGTGCGAATAGCGGGAGAACGGCCAAAAACATTCAGTACTTC.

V is TRBV28 and J is TRBJ1-5; tentatively, D is TRBD1 (5 bases). V gave up 6 bases and J gave up 4 bases, with 16 bases separating them. Germline V gives CDR1 MDHEN, CDR2 SYDVKM. The CDR3 consists of 15 residues. The CDR3 protein is CASSSLAGYNQPQHF. DNA of the CDR3: TGTGCCAGCAGCTCTCTAGCAGGGTATAATCAGCCCCAGCATTTT.

This clonotype was observed a few times. The chain combines TRBV6-1 with TRBJ1-2, with TRBD1 matching 9 bases. Trimming at V came to 3 bases and at J to 11 bases, leaving 7 bases not matched to a gene. Per germline, CDR1 MNHNS and CDR2 SASEGT. This CDR3 comprises 13 residues. The CDR3 nucleotides are TGTGCCAGCAGTGACTGGGACAGGGTCGGGTACACCTTC. It is translated as CASSDWDRVGYTF.

This clonotype was seen a handful of times. The chain couples TRBV20-1 to TRBJ2-3; 7 nucleotides match TRBD2. Germline values: CDR1 DFQATT, CDR2 SNEGSKA (reference sequence). The length of the CDR3 is 15 residues. The J segment lost 0 bases and the V segment lost 2 bases, leaving 5 bases of the junction unmatched. For the CDR3, the DNA is TGCAGTGCTAGACGGGGGGATTTAAGCACAGATACGCAGTATTTT. Protein: CSARRGDLSTDTQYF.

This clonotype was recorded a few times. This chain links TRBV6-2 or TRBV6-3 with TRBJ1-2; D gene uncertain. V was cut by 2 bases and J by 4 bases, with 14 bases left in between. Germline-derived CDR1 and CDR2 are MNHEY and SVGEGT. The CDR3 is 15 amino acids. The DNA of the CDR3 is TGTGCCAGCAGTTACCCCAATTCACGAGGCTATGGCTACACCTTC. Amino acids: CASSYPNSRGYGYTF.